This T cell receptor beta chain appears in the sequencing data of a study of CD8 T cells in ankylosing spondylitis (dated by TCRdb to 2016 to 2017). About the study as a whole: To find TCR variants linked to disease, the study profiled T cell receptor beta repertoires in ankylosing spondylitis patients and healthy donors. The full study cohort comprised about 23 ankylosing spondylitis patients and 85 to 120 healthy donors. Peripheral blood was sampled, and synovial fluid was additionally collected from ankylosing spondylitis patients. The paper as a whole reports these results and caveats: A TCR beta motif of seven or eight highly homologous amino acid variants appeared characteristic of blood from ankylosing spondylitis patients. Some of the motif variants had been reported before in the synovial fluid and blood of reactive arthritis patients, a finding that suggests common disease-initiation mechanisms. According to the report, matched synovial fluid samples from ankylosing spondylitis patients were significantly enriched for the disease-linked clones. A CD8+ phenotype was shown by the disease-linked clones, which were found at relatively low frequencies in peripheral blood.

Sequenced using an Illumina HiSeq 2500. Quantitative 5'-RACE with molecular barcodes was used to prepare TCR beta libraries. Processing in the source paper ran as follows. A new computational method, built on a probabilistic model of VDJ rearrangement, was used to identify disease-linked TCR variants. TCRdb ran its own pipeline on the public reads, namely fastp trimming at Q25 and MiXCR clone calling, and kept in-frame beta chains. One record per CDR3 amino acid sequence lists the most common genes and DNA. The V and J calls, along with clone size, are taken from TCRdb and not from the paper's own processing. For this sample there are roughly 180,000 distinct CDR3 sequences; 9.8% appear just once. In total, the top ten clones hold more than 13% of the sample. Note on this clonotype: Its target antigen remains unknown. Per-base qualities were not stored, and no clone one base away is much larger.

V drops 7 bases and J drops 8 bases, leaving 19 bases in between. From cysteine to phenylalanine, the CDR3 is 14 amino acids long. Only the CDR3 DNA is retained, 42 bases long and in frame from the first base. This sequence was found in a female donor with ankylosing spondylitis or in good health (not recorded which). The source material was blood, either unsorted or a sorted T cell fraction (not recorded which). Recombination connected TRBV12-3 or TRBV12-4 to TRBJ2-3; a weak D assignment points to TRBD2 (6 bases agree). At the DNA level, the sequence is TGTGCCAGCACCCCCGGGAGCGTATGGGGTACGCAGTATTTT. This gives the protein CASTPGSVWGTQYF.